These 27 T cell receptor beta chains originate from one sample sequenced in a study of cytomegalovirus exposure and HLA in healthy donors. The PCR employed 60 Vbeta primers together with 13 Jbeta primers. Measured with immunoSEQ multiplex PCR; TCRdb has only the in-frame clones, and not every one. The sample holds around 100,000 clones, about 70% seen once. Material for sequencing was PBMCs. Every receptor here comes from a woman aged 30 to 39 in good health and CMV-seronegative.

The chain joins TRBV6-5 to TRBJ2-2; the D gene is possibly TRBD1 (5 bases). This CDR3 is 13 amino acids long. V lost 4 bases and J lost 5, with 8 bases in between. Germline CDR1 and CDR2: MNHEY and SVGAGI. DNA for the CDR3: TGTGCCAGCAGTTGGGCAGGGACCGGGGAGCTGTTTTTT. It codes for CASSWAGTGELFF.

In this sample, this clone turned up a few times. Compared with germline, one end of the junction differs, possibly owing to a read error. The chain uses TRBV11-3 and TRBJ1-2; D is unclear. The CDR3 runs 13 residues. CDR1 and CDR2 (germline): SGHNT, YENEEA. The DNA for the CDR3 is TGTGCCAGCAGCTTAGGTCCTGAGGAGGGCTACCCCTTC. It is translated as CASSLGPEEGYPF.

This sequence joins TRBV7-2 and TRBJ1-2, with D uncertain. Trimming shortened V by 2 bases and J by 2 bases, and 18 bases separated the two germline ends. This CDR3 has 17 residues. Germline V gives CDR1 SGHTA, CDR2 FQGNSA. The CDR3 DNA reads as TGTGCCAGCAGCTTATTGACACCGGGAGCTTTAAACTATGGCTACACCTTC. It encodes CASSLLTPGALNYGYTF. Using reference TRBV7-2 and TRBJ1-2 for the parts outside the CDR3, the full variable domain is GAGVSQSPSNKVTEKGKDVELRCDPISGHTALYWYRQSLGQGLEFLIYFQGNSAPDKSGLPSDRFSAERTGGSVSTLTIQRTQQEDSAVYLCASSLLTPGALNYGYTFGSGTRLTVV.

The chain joins TRBV29-1 to TRBJ2-5, with 7 bases identical to TRBD1. V trimming: 2 bases; J trimming: 2 bases; junction bases outside the gene matches: 2. Per the germline V gene, CDR1 is SQVTM and CDR2 is ANQGSEA. The CDR3 extends over 13 amino acids. The CDR3 loop reads CSVETGVQETQYF. The DNA of the CDR3 is TGCAGCGTTGAAACAGGGGTACAAGAGACCCAGTACTTC.

V usage is TRBV30 and J usage is TRBJ1-4, with a weak D call TRBD1 (5 bases). V gave up 0 bases and J gave up 8 bases, with 13 bases separating them. The CDR3 length is 14 residues. The germline CDR1 and CDR2 sequences are GTSNPN and SVGIG (reference sequence). The CDR3 reads CAWSVRRVNEKLFF. Written as DNA, the CDR3 is TGTGCCTGGAGTGTACGCAGGGTGAACGAAAAACTGTTTTTT.

In DNA, the CDR3 is TGCGCCAGCAGCCAGTTGACAGGGGGTGACACTGAAGCTTTCTTT. Its protein is CASSQLTGGDTEAFF. J is TRBJ1-1 and V is TRBV4-1; 9 nucleotides match TRBD1. Germline CDR1 and CDR2: MGHRA and YSYEKL. V dropped 3 bases and J dropped 3; count of bases not matched to a gene: 5. The CDR3 has 15 amino acids.

The chain joins TRBV5-4 to TRBJ1-1; 8 bases fit TRBD1. V was clipped by 2 bases and J by 1 base; unmatched bases: 4. The V gene's germline CDR1 is SGHNT and CDR2 YYREEE (reference sequence). The CDR3 spans 15 residues. CDR3 residues: CASSFRQGANTEAFF. CDR3 DNA sequence: TGTGCCAGCAGCTTCCGGCAGGGGGCGAACACTGAAGCTTTCTTT.

The DNA for the CDR3 is TGCGCCAGCAGCCCGGGAAGAGTGCAGGAGGGTTTCGGCTACACCTTC. It translates to CASSPGRVQEGFGYTF. The chain couples TRBV5-1 to TRBJ1-2; D is undetermined. This CDR3 has 16 amino acids. The germline CDR1 and CDR2 sequences are SGHRS and YFSETQ. V gave up 4 bases and J gave up 8 bases, with 24 bases separating them.

The chain links TRBV2 to TRBJ1-1, with D uncertain. Trimming removed 4 bases from V and 2 bases from J, with 11 bases in between. The CDR3 length is 14 residues. The germline V gene has CDR1 SNHLY and CDR2 FYNNEI. CDR3 DNA sequence: TGTGCCAGCAGTGCACAATTCTCAAACACTGAAGCTTTCTTT. This sequence encodes CASSAQFSNTEAFF.

This clone has only a few counts. The chain carries TRBV7-9 and TRBJ1-2, with 9 bases that match TRBD1. V lost 8 bases and J lost 5; bases outside the gene matches: 18. CDR1 and CDR2 (germline): SEHNR, FQNEAQ (reference sequence). The CDR3 is made up of 17 amino acids. Written as DNA, the CDR3 is TGTGCCAGCTCCAATCGGGGGGGGACAGGGCGCCTGTATGGCTACACCTTC. This translates into CASSNRGGTGRLYGYTF.

The chain recombines TRBV30 with TRBJ2-1; D is possibly TRBD2 (6 bases). The CDR3 runs to 13 residues. Germline V gene data show CDR1 as GTSNPN and CDR2 as SVGIG (reference sequence). V lost 5 bases and J 7 bases, leaving 15 bases between the germline ends. The CDR3 here is CAWATESGNEQFF. CDR3 nucleotide sequence: TGTGCCTGGGCGACAGAAAGCGGGAATGAGCAGTTCTTC.

The rearrangement joins TRBV10-1 to TRBJ2-1, with TRBD2 matching 9 bases. There are 17 residues in the CDR3. The V segment lost 0 bases and the J segment 8 bases; nucleotides outside the gene matches: 11. Germline values: CDR1 WNHNN, CDR2 SYGVQD (reference sequence). CDR3 nucleotides: TGCGCCAGCAGTGAGTCGGAGGGTAGCGGGAGTAGATATGAGCAGTTCTTC. Its translation is CASSESEGSGSRYEQFF.

J is TRBJ1-1 and V is TRBV11-3, with D maybe TRBD1 (6 bases). CDR3 length: 17 residues. V lost 5 bases, J lost 0 bases, and 19 bases lay in between. Germline V CDR1 and CDR2: SGHNT, YENEEA. This CDR3 is CASSTRSRGKVNTEAFF. The CDR3, as DNA: TGTGCCAGCAGCACCAGGTCCAGGGGCAAAGTGAACACTGAAGCTTTCTTT.

The V and J genes are TRBV12-5 and TRBJ2-2; 12 bases are shared with TRBD1. The CDR3 is made up of 19 amino acids. The trim removed 1 base at V and 6 bases at J, leaving 12 bases unmatched. Germline CDR1 and CDR2: LGHNT and FRNRAP. The CDR3 sequence: CASGLGTGTGGKPPGELFF. The CDR3, as DNA: TGTGCTAGTGGTTTGGGGACCGGGACAGGGGGCAAACCACCCGGGGAGCTGTTTTTT.

This clone was counted between two and nine times. This rearrangement joins TRBV7-9 to TRBJ2-2; D not resolved. The CDR3 spans 15 residues. Germline V gives CDR1 SEHNR, CDR2 FQNEAQ (reference sequence). V lost 2 bases to trimming and J lost 2 bases, with 9 bases between them. CDR3 protein: CASSLYAVNTGELFF. In DNA, the CDR3 is TGTGCCAGCAGCTTATATGCGGTTAACACCGGGGAGCTGTTTTTT.

This clone occurred a few times. J is TRBJ1-5 and V is TRBV10-3; D gene ambiguous. V was clipped by 4 bases and J by 4 bases, with 8 bases between them. This CDR3 has 13 residues. The germline V gene has CDR1 ENHRY and CDR2 SYGVKD. The CDR3 nucleotides read TGTGCCATCAGTGGCGGACTTAATCAGCCCCAGCATTTT. It translates to CAISGGLNQPQHF.

This chain joins TRBV30 and TRBJ2-1, with D possibly TRBD2 on 5 matching bases. Germline V CDR1 and CDR2: GTSNPN, SVGIG (reference sequence). Trimming shortened V by 2 bases and J by 10 bases, and 9 bases separated the two germline ends. The CDR3 runs 11 residues. The DNA for the CDR3 is TGTGCCTGGAGTTTTTGGAGGGAGCAGTTCTTC. Its translation is CAWSFWREQFF.

This sequence joins TRBV6-1 and TRBJ1-2, with D unclear. Looked up from germline, CDR1 is MNHNS and CDR2 is SASEGT. Trimming removed 9 bases at V and 5 bases at J, with 13 bases between. The CDR3 extends over 12 amino acids. CDR3 loop: CASGDIAYGYTF. In nucleotides, the CDR3 is TGTGCCAGTGGTGACATCGCGTATGGCTACACCTTC.

The chain carries TRBV6-6 and TRBJ1-1; 7 positions match TRBD1. The CDR3 contains 15 residues. Trimming removed 4 bases from V and 6 bases from J; junction bases left unmatched: 11. Germline values: CDR1 MNHNY, CDR2 SVGAGI (reference sequence). Written as DNA, the CDR3 is TGTGCCAGCAGTTCTCACCGGGACAGTAACCCTGAAGCTTTCTTT. Translation gives CASSSHRDSNPEAFF.

This chain joins TRBV30 and TRBJ2-2, with D perhaps matching TRBD2 (5 bases). The CDR3 totals 13 residues. Germline V lookup: CDR1 GTSNPN, CDR2 SVGIG (reference sequence). V lost 5 bases and J lost 4, with 11 bases in between. The CDR3 coding sequence is TGTGCCTGGGATAGGGCGGGCACCGGGGAGCTGTTTTTT. Its protein is CAWDRAGTGELFF. The whole variable domain, remainder taken from reference TRBV30 and TRBJ2-2, is SQTIHQWPATLVQPVGSPLSLECTVEGTSNPNLYWYRQAAGRGLQLLFYSVGIGQISSEVPQNLSASRPQDRQFILSSKKLLLSDSGFYLCAWDRAGTGELFFGEGSRLTVL.

The V and J genes are TRBV10-1 and TRBJ2-1, with TRBD1 matching 9 bases. V was clipped by 6 bases and J by 16 bases; unmatched bases: 16. From germline, CDR1 is WNHNN and CDR2 SYGVQD (reference sequence). This CDR3 contains 14 residues. CDR3 nucleotides: TGCGCCAGCAGCACAGGGGGCGCGGGACTGGGACCTTTCTTC. This encodes CASSTGGAGLGPFF.

The chain is built from TRBV6-1 and TRBJ1-1; D unresolved. V dropped 2 bases and J dropped 9 bases, with 13 bases sitting between them. Germline CDR1 MNHNS, CDR2 SASEGT. The CDR3 has 13 amino acids. For the CDR3, the DNA is TGTGCCAGCAGTGAAACCTCCGGAGGCAAAGCTTTCTTT. Translating gives CASSETSGGKAFF.

This clone has a handful of counts. The chain links TRBV29-1 to TRBJ1-1; D is ambiguous. Germline-derived CDR1 and CDR2 are SQVTM and ANQGSEA. Trimming took off 8 bases at V and 6 bases at J, with 13 bases between the two ends. The CDR3 spans 11 residues. Written as DNA, the CDR3 is TGCAGCTCCCGTGAGGTGGCTGAAGCTTTCTTT. It encodes CSSREVAEAFF.

CDR3: CASSQEPGLASSYEQYF. The DNA for the CDR3 is TGTGCCAGCAGCCAAGAACCGGGACTAGCAAGCTCCTACGAGCAGTACTTC. The J gene is TRBJ2-7, the V gene TRBV4-2; 9 bases align to TRBD2. The length of the CDR3 is 17 residues. Germline V gene lookup returns CDR1 LGHNA and CDR2 YNFKEQ. Germline trimming cut 0 bases from V and 0 bases from J; bases unmatched to any gene: 6.

The chain couples TRBV30 to TRBJ2-5; D uncertain. The CDR3 covers 13 residues. The ends were cut back, 0 bases at V and 1 base at J, with 6 bases in the middle. Germline CDR1 GTSNPN, CDR2 SVGIG (reference sequence). CDR3 sequence: CAWSVAFQETQYF. CDR3 bases: TGTGCCTGGAGTGTGGCCTTCCAAGAGACCCAGTACTTC. The full variable domain, rest sourced from reference TRBV30 and TRBJ2-5, is SQTIHQWPATLVQPVGSPLSLECTVEGTSNPNLYWYRQAAGRGLQLLFYSVGIGQISSEVPQNLSASRPQDRQFILSSKKLLLSDSGFYLCAWSVAFQETQYFGPGTRLLVL.

The chain links TRBV5-1 to TRBJ2-7; 8 nucleotides align to TRBD2. Trimming cost V 1 base and J 2 bases; bases outside gene matches: 11. The length of the CDR3 is 17 residues. Germline V gene lookup returns CDR1 SGHRS and CDR2 YFSETQ. Written as DNA, the CDR3 is TGCGCCAGCAGCTTGAAACGAACTAGCGGCTCAACCTACGAGCAGTACTTC. Protein: CASSLKRTSGSTYEQYF.

The chain recombines TRBV13 with TRBJ2-7; 7 nucleotides agree with TRBD1. The germline V gene encodes CDR1 PRHDT and CDR2 FYEKMQ (reference sequence). This CDR3 has 15 amino acids. The V gene end was trimmed by 4 bases and the J gene end by 2 bases; junction bases not matched to a gene: 8. CDR3 in DNA: TGTGCCAGCAGCTCTAGGGGGCCCGGAACCTACGAGCAGTACTTC. Encoded protein: CASSSRGPGTYEQYF.